This T cell receptor beta chain was recovered during a study of T-cell reconstitution after alpha-beta-depleted transplantation in children. Study-wide results and limits: There were reportedly several hundred expanded graft clones from which alpha-beta T cells came about two months after transplant. Some patients' high day-60 TCRbeta diversity was attributed to recipient cells surviving conditioning. Fresh T-cell production supplied most of the T-cell counts and diversity seen one year after transplant.

The CDR3 has 16 residues. Germline V gives CDR1 DFQATT, CDR2 SNEGSKA (reference sequence). Germline trimming cut 4 bases from V and 6 bases from J; bases unmatched to any gene: 16. There are many counts of this clonotype. The antigen is undetermined. Preparation of the TCRbeta library involved a method that used unique molecular identifiers. One entry per CDR3 protein, called by TCRdb with MiXCR from the PCR reads. The repertoire holds around 670,000 distinct CDR3 sequences, with over 10% as singletons. The sequences come from PBMCs, collected before TCRalphabeta/CD19-depleted stem cell transplant. The sequence was obtained from a girl aged 2-10 years with congenital amegakaryocytic thrombocytopenia, due to receive a stem cell transplant. This rearrangement joins TRBV20-1 to TRBJ2-3; 7 bases agree with TRBD2. The CDR3 nucleotides read TGCAGTGCTAAGGAGCGGGGAGGACGGTTAAGGGATACGCAGTATTTT. It encodes CSAKERGGRLRDTQYF.